The T cell receptor beta chain described here comes from a study of monozygotic twins with inflammatory bowel disease. For each CDR3 protein, TCRdb gives one entry from its re-call of the 5' RACE reads, without DNA. The repertoire table contains 300,000 to 400,000 distinct CDR3 sequences. This CDR3 spans 17 amino acids. The chain recombines TRBV12-3 or TRBV12-4 with TRBJ2-2; no DNA is available, so the TRBD1 call from TCRdb remains unchecked. Sequencing was carried out using blood. This TCR derives from a human donor with ulcerative colitis or Crohn's disease, or a healthy co-twin of an affected twin (not recorded which). CDR3 in amino acids: CASSFVRQGYYTGELFF.